Each of the 5 T cell receptor beta chains below was sequenced from the same sample in a study of cytomegalovirus exposure and HLA in healthy donors. The PCR made use of 60 Vbeta and 13 Jbeta primers. Measured with immunoSEQ multiplex PCR; TCRdb has only the in-frame clones, and not every one. The sample consists of around 250,000 clones, roughly 91% of them appearing once. The sample comprised PBMCs. All receptors derive from a girl aged 2 to 10 in good health and CMV-seronegative.

This chain uses TRBV6-1 with TRBJ2-7, with TRBD2 matching over 9 bases. This CDR3 has 14 amino acids. Trimming took 8 bases from V and 2 from J; bases not matched to a gene: 7. The germline gives CDR1 MNHNS, CDR2 SASEGT. The CDR3 is CASQGLAGTYEQYF. The CDR3 DNA follows: TGTGCCAGCCAGGGGCTAGCGGGGACCTACGAGCAGTACTTC.

V and J are TRBV5-1 and TRBJ1-1; D is undetermined. CDR3 length equals 14 residues. Germline V gene sequence: CDR1 SGHRS, CDR2 YFSETQ. The V gene lost 0 bases and the J gene lost 2 bases, with 8 bases spanning the gap. The CDR3 nucleotides read TGCGCCAGCAGCTTGGCCGCAGGAAACACTGAAGCTTTCTTT. The encoded protein is CASSLAAGNTEAFF.

This chain uses TRBV6-5 with TRBJ2-5, with TRBD1 matching 9 bases. The germline V gene has CDR1 MNHEY and CDR2 SVGAGI. V shed 2 bases and J 3 bases; nucleotides not matched to a gene: 4. The CDR3 runs to 15 residues. CDR3 in amino acids: CASSYGTGTEETQYF. In DNA form, the CDR3 reads TGTGCCAGCAGTTACGGGACAGGGACTGAAGAGACCCAGTACTTC.

This clone was counted between two and nine times. This chain uses TRBV5-6 with TRBJ1-5, with D possibly matching TRBD1 (6 bases). Germline V gives CDR1 SGHDT, CDR2 YYEEEE. This CDR3 has 13 residues. Trimming cost V 3 bases and J 7 bases, with 11 bases left between them. CDR3 region: CASSSGVDQPQHF. The CDR3 nucleotides are TGTGCCAGCAGCTCAGGGGTTGACCAGCCCCAGCATTTT.

The chain recombines TRBV19 with TRBJ2-3; weak D call: TRBD2 (5 bases). This CDR3 is 20 amino acids long. Between the trimmed V and J ends, which lost 3 bases and 1 base, there was a span of 26 bases. The germline V gene has CDR1 LNHDA and CDR2 SQIVND (reference sequence). The CDR3 bases are TGTGCCAGTAGTATGGAAGGGTCCTATAGCGACTACCTCGGCACAGATACGCAGTATTTT. This sequence encodes CASSMEGSYSDYLGTDTQYF.